This paragraph covers one T cell receptor beta chain sequence. Its matching antigen is unknown. At collection, donors were nominally healthy, but unrecorded immune exposures were probable. Primers: 60 Vbeta forward and 13 Jbeta reverse. Profiled with immunoSEQ multiplex PCR; TCRdb holds only in-frame clones, not every one. The sample contains 150,000 to 200,000 clones, just over 75% of which appear only once. The data belong to a study of cytomegalovirus exposure and HLA in healthy donors. Findings and caveats of the study: HLA allele associations emerged for 17,000 or so TCR beta sequences in a later analysis, at 0.05 false discovery rate. Among the CMV-associated chains, a few were confirmed in vitro as specific for CMV antigens. A missense variant in DCLRE1C was later tied to TCR beta V- and J-gene trimming.

The length of the CDR3 is 15 residues. Per the germline V gene, CDR1 is SGHNT and CDR2 is YENEEA. The V gene lost 5 bases and the J gene lost 3 bases, with 15 bases spanning the gap. This sequence was found in a woman in her 30s in good health and CMV-seropositive. The chain employs TRBV11-3 and TRBJ2-3; D call uncertain. Sequencing was carried out using PBMCs. The CDR3 coding sequence is TGTGCCAGCAGCGTAGGTGGGCAAATTACAGATACGCAGTATTTT. Residues: CASSVGGQITDTQYF.